These T cell receptor beta chains were read from a single sample in a study of T cell clones after liver transplantation. Profiled with immunoSEQ multiplex PCR; TCRdb holds only in-frame clones, not every one. The profile covers about 76,000 clones, with less than 90% appearing a single time and 2.5% to 3.5% taken by the ten largest. This material consisted of CD4+ T cells from blood, taken at the 22-month timepoint. The source is a human patient who received a liver transplant. Certain T cells may be donor cells from the graft. Each CDR3 is given without its conserved first and last residue.

v_call	cdr3_length	cdr3_aa
TRBV30	14	AWSPFERKLYNEQF
TRBV10-3	14	AISEFGGTSGSEQY
TRBV7-3	11	ASSLRTGDGYT
TRBV6-1	13	ASSPRTGSAGELF
TRBV28	14	ASSLYPVRTNYGYT
TRBV9	14	ASSASGTGGPYGYT
TRBV20-1	9	SASWGYEQF
TRBV29-1	11	SVERSRDGKLF
TRBV7-2	14	ASSLRRLAVQETQY
TRBV6-5	11	ASSRRTGTGYT
TRBV19	13	ASSIPPIGGQPQH
TRBV7-8	11	ASSDQGYNEQF
TRBV12-5	13	ASGLVLGGYNEQF
TRBV29-1	9	SVLVNYGYT
TRBV28	12	ASSFGDSTDTQY
TRBV5-1	13	ASSFLPGDHRGYT
TRBV19	12	ASSDQGVVNEQF
TRBV6-6	12	ASSYRDKYNEQF
TRBV4-3	15	ASSQERGLAGDNEQF
TRBV11-3	13	ASSLDGMGEDTQY
TRBV9	12	ASSARLAGEAQY
TRBV11-3	11	ASSLGGADTQY
TRBV29-1	10	SVSRGQETQY
TRBV6-6	14	ASSYFPTGATDTQY
TRBV2	11	ASSEGGGSKQY
TRBV12-1	9	ASSFRDEQF
TRBV7-2	9	ASGSGRVRF
TRBV14	11	ASSSLGGGEQY
TRBV29-1	13	SVTPAGSANYGYT
TRBV15	12	ATSRGGAGNTIY
TRBV18	17	ASSSLSGTGSSSYNEQF
TRBV11-2	15	ASSRTSGSLGTGELF
TRBV29-1	13	SARTSGGSTDTQY
TRBV11-2	13	ASSSPGTGSGEQF
TRBV4-3	16	ASSEERAGLSSTDTQY
TRBV28	12	ASMRTGPSYEQY
TRBV7-2	12	ASSLGLAGGPIT
TRBV25-1	11	AAGDRYTDTQY
TRBV30	14	AWSATRLPKSYEQY
TRBV4-1	17	ASSQDRGSGGAWSDTQY
TRBV30	11	ASLRDRGGEQY
TRBV6-5	14	ASSYGGGSTNYGYT
TRBV4-1	13	ASSQDPGGQWPQH
TRBV9	12	ASSVALNTGELF
TRBV5-6	14	ASSLYAGATYNEQF
TRBV12-5	15	ASGLGLGANPPGEQF
TRBV5-1	12	ASSSGTGNQPQH
TRBV5-1	16	ASSLAPGWRQDVPEAF
TRBV6-6	11	ASSKDKNTEAF
TRBV28	9	ASSSYWGQF
TRBV10-3	13	AISRKQGPNTEAF
TRBV4-2	15	ASSQREVSLSYNEQF
TRBV15	11	ATSRDLGNEQF
TRBV5-1	14	ASSLAGMGRGETQY
TRBV9	13	ASSQEPRRHNEQF
TRBV4-2	13	ASSQGTRPSYEQY
TRBV19	13	ASSIVDRVAQPQH
TRBV9	12	ASSNGGQGGIQY
TRBV28	14	ASDLAGVAASYEQY